Listed below are T cell receptor beta chains from one sample, sequenced in a study of blood T cell repertoires in COVID-19. Sequencing used immunoSEQ multiplex PCR; TCRdb keeps in-frame clones, though not all of them. The data hold 250,000 to 300,000 clones, with approximately 88% observed a single time. Sequencing input: peripheral blood. These receptors were taken from a man aged 50-60 years with acute or convalescent COVID-19. CDR3s include the opening cysteine and the closing phenylalanine or tryptophan. A D gene is named only where the DNA matches it firmly. Expanded clones are given a class, and other clones once, few, many or no size at all.

j_gene	v_gene	abundance	len	d_gene	CDR3nt	CDR3aa
TRBJ1-2	TRBV4-2	-	15	-	TGTGCCAGCAGCCAAGATGATAATACAGGGTATGGCTACACCTTC	CASSQDDNTGYGYTF
TRBJ2-5	TRBV5-1	-	15	-	TGCGCCAGCAGCGGATTCATGCCTGCGGCGGAGACCCAGTACTTC	CASSGFMPAAETQYF
TRBJ1-2	TRBV2	-	14	-	TGTGCCAGCAGTGATGAGCCTGTATCCTATGGCTACACCTTC	CASSDEPVSYGYTF
TRBJ1-6	TRBV3-1/TRBV3-2	-	15	-	TGTGCCAGCAGCCAAGACCTCTCCTATAATTCACCCCTCCACTTT	CASSQDLSYNSPLHF
TRBJ1-1	TRBV11-2	-	15	-	TGTGCCAGCAGCTTTTCACCGGGCGAGGGTCTCGGGGCTTTCTTT	CASSFSPGEGLGAFF
TRBJ1-1	TRBV3-1/TRBV3-2	once	16	-	TGTGCCAGCAGCCAAGAGGGGCGGGGTTTCGGCACTGAAGCTTTCTTT	CASSQEGRGFGTEAFF
TRBJ2-5	TRBV6-5	-	15	TRBD2	TGTGCCAGCAGTTACGGGACTAGCGGGACCGAGACCCAGTACTTC	CASSYGTSGTETQYF
TRBJ2-7	TRBV7-2	-	15	-	TGTGCCAGCAGCTTAGGTGGCGGAGGGACCTACGAGCAGTACTTC	CASSLGGGGTYEQYF
TRBJ1-2	TRBV5-1	-	15	TRBD1	TGCGCCAGCAGCTTAAGTCCGGGACAGGGTACTTCGGACACCTTC	CASSLSPGQGTSDTF
TRBJ2-3	TRBV19	-	13	-	TGTGCCAGTTGTGGGGGGGCAGGTGATACGCAGTATTTT	CASCGGAGDTQYF
TRBJ2-6	TRBV6-1	-	18	TRBD1	TGTGCCAGCAGTGCGCACAGGGGGCGCCGGTCTGGGGCCAACGTCCTGACTTTC	CASSAHRGRRSGANVLTF
TRBJ1-3	TRBV5-6	-	13	-	TGTGCCAGCAGCCCGGCGGGTGGAAACACCATATATTTT	CASSPAGGNTIYF
TRBJ1-6	TRBV19	-	15	TRBD1	TGTGCCAGTAGTATAGTGGGGACAGTAGACTCACCCCTCCACTTT	CASSIVGTVDSPLHF
TRBJ1-2	TRBV15	-	15	TRBD1	TGTGCCACCAGCAGAGGCAAGGGGGCGACGGATGGCTACACCTTC	CATSRGKGATDGYTF
TRBJ2-5	TRBV7-7	-	16	-	TGTGCTAGCAGCTTAGCGCCGTCTGACAGACAAGAGACCCAGTACTTC	CASSLAPSDRQETQYF
TRBJ2-5	TRBV7-9	-	16	TRBD2	TGTGCCAGCAGCTTAATAGCGGGGGGGCCCCCTGGGACCCAGTACTTC	CASSLIAGGPPGTQYF
TRBJ2-7	TRBV9	-	16	TRBD2	TGTGCCAGCCCCCCGGGCGGGGGGCTGATCTCCTACGAGCAGTACTTC	CASPPGGGLISYEQYF
TRBJ1-3	TRBV19	-	14	TRBD1	TGTGCCAGTAGTCTGGACAGGGCCGGAAACACCATATATTTT	CASSLDRAGNTIYF
TRBJ2-5	TRBV7-3	-	14	-	TGTGCCAGCAGCTTAACCGGGGTGGAGGAGACCCAGTACTTC	CASSLTGVEETQYF
TRBJ2-7	TRBV5-1	-	13	TRBD1	TGCGCCACCAAACCGGACAGGGGCTACGAGCAGTACTTC	CATKPDRGYEQYF
TRBJ2-5	TRBV29-1	few	17	TRBD1	TGCAGCGCTGAAGTGGGGGACAGGCGACTACCTCAAGAGACCCAGTACTTC	CSAEVGDRRLPQETQYF
TRBJ2-7	TRBV21-1	-	17	-	TGTGCCAGCAGCCCTACCCCGCGTACGTCTCCCCGGGACGAGCAGTACTTC	CASSPTPRTSPRDEQYF
TRBJ2-3	TRBV19	-	14	-	TGTGCCAGTAGTAGCGGGCCTCAAGGAGATACGCAGTATTTT	CASSSGPQGDTQYF
TRBJ2-3	TRBV27	-	14	-	TGTGCCAGCAGTCTAGGCCGGTTGGTAGATACGCAGTATTTT	CASSLGRLVDTQYF
TRBJ2-7	TRBV19	many	14	-	TGTGCCAGTAGTATAGGGGCTGGAACCTACGAGCAGTACTTC	CASSIGAGTYEQYF
TRBJ1-1	TRBV12-3/TRBV12-4	-	11	-	TGTGCCAGCAGCCGGGAACTTGAAGCTTTCTTT	CASSRELEAFF
TRBJ2-5	TRBV5-4	-	15	-	TGTGCCAGCAGCCCGGCAGGGGCTAGCGGAGAGACCCAGTACTTC	CASSPAGASGETQYF
TRBJ1-2	TRBV6-1	once	13	-	TGTGCCAGCAGTGACAGGATTAACTATGGCTACACCTTC	CASSDRINYGYTF
TRBJ2-2	TRBV5-1	-	17	TRBD1	TGCGCCAGCAGTTATGGACAGGGGATGCGGAACACCGGGGAGCTGTTTTTT	CASSYGQGMRNTGELFF
TRBJ2-1	TRBV27	-	20	TRBD1	TGTGCCAGCAGTTTATTTAGTGGGGGTATATGGGACAGGGACTACAATGAGCAGTTCTTC	CASSLFSGGIWDRDYNEQFF
TRBJ1-1	TRBV9	once	16	TRBD1	TGTGCCAGCAGCGTCCCTCGGGACAGGGCTCCCACTGAAGCTTTCTTT	CASSVPRDRAPTEAFF
TRBJ1-2	TRBV18	once	13	-	TGTGCCAGCTCACCCCCAGGGGAGTATGGCTACACCTTC	CASSPPGEYGYTF
TRBJ2-2	TRBV3-1/TRBV3-2	-	15	TRBD2	TGTGCCAGCAGCCTCGGGACTACAAACACCGGGGAGCTGTTTTTT	CASSLGTTNTGELFF
TRBJ2-5	TRBV30	-	15	TRBD1	TGTGCCGGCAACCCCGGACAGGGGGCGAAAGAGACCCAGTACTTC	CAGNPGQGAKETQYF
TRBJ1-1	TRBV5-5	once	14	TRBD1	TGTGCCAGCAGGATGGGACAGGGGAGCGCTGAAGCTTTCTTT	CASRMGQGSAEAFF
TRBJ1-3	TRBV7-9	-	14	TRBD1	TGTGCCAGCAGCTCTCCGGACAGGGGGAACACCATATATTTT	CASSSPDRGNTIYF
TRBJ2-2	TRBV10-3	-	16	TRBD2	TGTGCCATCAGTGGGCAGCGGGGGGTAAAGACCGGGGAGCTGTTTTTT	CAISGQRGVKTGELFF
TRBJ1-6	TRBV14	-	14	-	TGTGCCAGCAGCCTTGAGGTCGCAAATTCACCCCTCCACTTT	CASSLEVANSPLHF
TRBJ1-4	TRBV5-1	-	14	TRBD1	TGCGCCAGCAGCTCCGACAGGGGTTATGAAAAACTGTTTTTT	CASSSDRGYEKLFF
TRBJ2-7	TRBV27	-	16	-	TGTGCCAGCGCGGGCGCTAGCCAGGGGGTAAGCGGGGAGCAGTACTTC	CASAGASQGVSGEQYF
TRBJ2-3	TRBV30	-	16	TRBD2	TGTGCCTGGAGTATCCATCTAGCGGGCTTCACAGATACGCAGTATTTT	CAWSIHLAGFTDTQYF